This is a list of T cell receptor beta chains from one sample in a study of OX40 agonist ivuxolimab in advanced cancers. Assay: immunoSEQ multiplex PCR; the TCRdb copy retains only in-frame clones and omits some. The sample gives roughly 67,000 clones, roughly 84% of which show up once; under 0.5% is in the top ten. The sequencing used CD4+ or CD8+ T cells sorted from blood, collected in a trial of the OX40 agonist ivuxolimab. These receptors were obtained from an adult with an advanced solid tumor such as melanoma, head and neck, liver or kidney cancer. Both conserved end residues are part of each CDR3. D genes are given only for firm matches. Where a row states a size, it is once, few, many or the class of an expanded clone; other rows omit it.

j_gene: TRBJ2-7
v_gene: TRBV11-2
abundance: -
d_gene: -
CDR3aa: CASRSTGSLSYEQYF
CDR3nt: TGTGCCAGCAGATCCACAGGATCTCTGAGCTACGAGCAGTACTTC

j_gene: TRBJ2-7
v_gene: TRBV5-4
abundance: -
d_gene: TRBD2
CDR3aa: CASSQGGGAWEQYF
CDR3nt: TGTGCCAGCAGCCAAGGCGGGGGGGCCTGGGAGCAGTACTTC

j_gene: TRBJ1-1
v_gene: TRBV5-1
abundance: few
d_gene: TRBD1
CDR3aa: CASSSHWGQGTTEAFF
CDR3nt: TGCGCCAGCAGCTCACATTGGGGACAGGGCACCACTGAAGCTTTCTTT

j_gene: TRBJ2-7
v_gene: TRBV6-1
abundance: -
d_gene: TRBD2
CDR3aa: CASQRGGEPYEQYF
CDR3nt: TGTGCCAGTCAACGGGGGGGTGAGCCCTACGAGCAGTACTTC

j_gene: TRBJ1-6
v_gene: TRBV6-4
abundance: -
d_gene: -
CDR3aa: CASSVQGHSSPLHF
CDR3nt: TGTGCCAGCAGTGTCCAGGGGCACAGTTCACCCCTCCACTTT

j_gene: TRBJ1-1
v_gene: TRBV7-2
abundance: -
d_gene: TRBD1
CDR3aa: CASSLATSRGGTEAFF
CDR3nt: TGTGCCAGCAGCTTAGCCACCAGCAGGGGGGGGACTGAAGCTTTCTTT

j_gene: TRBJ1-3
v_gene: TRBV29-1
abundance: -
d_gene: -
CDR3aa: CSVTPNGNTIYF
CDR3nt: TGCAGCGTGACCCCAAACGGAAACACCATATATTTT

j_gene: TRBJ1-5
v_gene: TRBV19
abundance: -
d_gene: -
CDR3aa: CASTLGGGYNQPQHF
CDR3nt: TGTGCCAGTACCCTAGGGGGGGGCTACAATCAGCCCCAGCATTTT

j_gene: TRBJ1-3
v_gene: TRBV4-1
abundance: -
d_gene: TRBD1
CDR3aa: CASSHSDRGSGNTIYF
CDR3nt: TGCGCCAGCAGCCACTCGGACAGGGGCTCTGGAAACACCATATATTTT

j_gene: TRBJ2-5
v_gene: TRBV7-8
abundance: -
d_gene: -
CDR3aa: CASSSRALETQYF
CDR3nt: TGTGCCAGCAGCTCGCGGGCCCTGGAGACCCAGTACTTC

j_gene: TRBJ2-7
v_gene: TRBV9
abundance: -
d_gene: -
CDR3aa: CASSVGATSYEQYF
CDR3nt: TGTGCCAGCAGCGTAGGAGCGACCTCCTACGAGCAGTACTTC

j_gene: TRBJ2-7
v_gene: TRBV19
abundance: -
d_gene: -
CDR3aa: CASSSQSTGNEQYF
CDR3nt: TGTGCCAGTAGTTCCCAATCGACAGGTAACGAGCAGTACTTC

j_gene: TRBJ2-7
v_gene: TRBV6-1
abundance: -
d_gene: TRBD1
CDR3aa: CASRDRGVPSYEQYF
CDR3nt: TGTGCCAGCAGGGACAGGGGGGTTCCGTCCTACGAGCAGTACTTC

j_gene: TRBJ1-1
v_gene: TRBV7-2
abundance: once
d_gene: -
CDR3aa: CASSVPLKNTEAFF
CDR3nt: TGTGCCAGCAGCGTACCGTTAAAGAACACTGAAGCTTTCTTT

j_gene: TRBJ1-2
v_gene: TRBV6-6
abundance: once
d_gene: TRBD1
CDR3aa: CASSDRGSYTF
CDR3nt: TGTGCCAGCAGTGACAGGGGGTCCTACACCTTC

j_gene: TRBJ2-5
v_gene: TRBV30
abundance: -
d_gene: -
CDR3aa: CAWSGQGLETQYF
CDR3nt: TGTGCCTGGAGTGGGCAGGGACTGGAGACCCAGTACTTC

j_gene: TRBJ2-3
v_gene: TRBV11-2
abundance: once
d_gene: TRBD1
CDR3aa: CASSTLLRDRASHTQYF
CDR3nt: TGTGCCAGCAGCACACTCCTCCGGGACAGGGCTTCACATACGCAGTATTTT

j_gene: TRBJ1-3
v_gene: TRBV6-6
abundance: -
d_gene: -
CDR3aa: CASRGGSSGNTIYF
CDR3nt: TGTGCCAGTAGGGGCGGAAGCTCTGGAAACACCATATATTTT

j_gene: TRBJ1-3
v_gene: TRBV7-8
abundance: -
d_gene: -
CDR3aa: CASSLIMGNTIYF
CDR3nt: TGTGCCAGCAGCTTAATTATGGGAAACACCATATATTTT

j_gene: TRBJ1-5
v_gene: TRBV6-5
abundance: -
d_gene: -
CDR3aa: CASSPLSNQPQHF
CDR3nt: TGTGCCAGCAGCCCCCTCAGTAATCAGCCCCAGCATTTT

j_gene: TRBJ2-7
v_gene: TRBV30
abundance: -
d_gene: -
CDR3aa: CAWSLPPSEQYF
CDR3nt: TGTGCCTGGAGCCTTCCGCCATCCGAGCAGTACTTC

j_gene: TRBJ1-2
v_gene: TRBV19
abundance: -
d_gene: -
CDR3aa: CASSPDFPYGYTF
CDR3nt: TGTGCCAGTAGTCCGGACTTCCCCTATGGCTACACCTTC

j_gene: TRBJ2-3
v_gene: TRBV19
abundance: -
d_gene: TRBD2
CDR3aa: CASRRGDTQYF
CDR3nt: TGTGCCAGTAGGCGGGGGGATACGCAGTATTTT

j_gene: TRBJ1-2
v_gene: TRBV2
abundance: few
d_gene: -
CDR3aa: CASSDQVYGYTF
CDR3nt: TGTGCCAGCAGTGATCAGGTGTATGGCTACACCTTC

j_gene: TRBJ2-3
v_gene: TRBV9
abundance: -
d_gene: TRBD1
CDR3aa: CASSGQGPSTDTQYF
CDR3nt: TGTGCCAGCAGCGGACAGGGGCCAAGCACAGATACGCAGTATTTT

j_gene: TRBJ1-3
v_gene: TRBV6-1
abundance: few
d_gene: TRBD1
CDR3aa: CASSDRGKGNTIYF
CDR3nt: TGTGCCAGCAGTGACAGGGGGAAAGGAAACACCATATATTTT

j_gene: TRBJ2-7
v_gene: TRBV5-6
abundance: -
d_gene: TRBD1
CDR3aa: CASSPGGYEQYF
CDR3nt: TGTGCCAGCAGCCCAGGGGGCTACGAGCAGTACTTC

j_gene: TRBJ1-5
v_gene: TRBV9
abundance: -
d_gene: -
CDR3aa: CASSLGRSSNQPQHF
CDR3nt: TGTGCCAGCAGTCTCGGCAGGTCTTCAAATCAGCCCCAGCATTTT

j_gene: TRBJ2-7
v_gene: TRBV5-4
abundance: -
d_gene: -
CDR3aa: CASSLSGIGYEQYF
CDR3nt: TGTGCCAGCAGCTTGTCGGGGATTGGGTACGAGCAGTACTTC

j_gene: TRBJ1-4
v_gene: TRBV29-1
abundance: -
d_gene: -
CDR3aa: CSVGAATNEKLFF
CDR3nt: TGCAGCGTTGGGGCAGCAACTAATGAAAAACTGTTTTTT

j_gene: TRBJ2-2
v_gene: TRBV7-2
abundance: -
d_gene: TRBD1
CDR3aa: CASSLETGRTGELFF
CDR3nt: TGTGCCAGCAGCTTAGAGACAGGGCGCACCGGGGAGCTGTTTTTT

j_gene: TRBJ2-7
v_gene: TRBV30
abundance: -
d_gene: -
CDR3aa: CAWSVMGGSYEQYF
CDR3nt: TGTGCCTGGAGTGTGATGGGGGGCTCCTACGAGCAGTACTTC

j_gene: TRBJ1-3
v_gene: TRBV5-6
abundance: -
d_gene: -
CDR3aa: CASKSPSGNTIYF
CDR3nt: TGTGCCAGCAAAAGCCCCTCTGGAAACACCATATATTTT

j_gene: TRBJ1-2
v_gene: TRBV6-1
abundance: -
d_gene: -
CDR3aa: CASSEVGQTRGSGYTF
CDR3nt: TGTGCCAGCAGTGAAGTTGGGCAAACCAGGGGTTCAGGCTACACCTTC

j_gene: TRBJ2-1
v_gene: TRBV20-1
abundance: -
d_gene: -
CDR3aa: CSARGYNEQFF
CDR3nt: TGCAGTGCTAGAGGGTACAATGAGCAGTTCTTC

j_gene: TRBJ1-1
v_gene: TRBV6-5
abundance: -
d_gene: -
CDR3aa: CASSSPYRVKNTEAFF
CDR3nt: TGTGCCAGCAGTTCACCCTACAGGGTTAAAAACACTGAAGCTTTCTTT

j_gene: TRBJ1-6
v_gene: TRBV6-5
abundance: -
d_gene: -
CDR3aa: CASSYGGASNSPLHF
CDR3nt: TGTGCCAGCAGTTACGGCGGCGCCAGCAATTCACCCCTCCACTTT

j_gene: TRBJ1-2
v_gene: TRBV27
abundance: -
d_gene: TRBD1
CDR3aa: CASSENRGLDYTF
CDR3nt: TGTGCCAGCAGTGAGAATAGGGGGCTGGACTACACCTTC

j_gene: TRBJ1-5
v_gene: TRBV5-6
abundance: -
d_gene: -
CDR3aa: CASSLEGTSNQPQHF
CDR3nt: TGTGCCAGCAGCTTGGAGGGTACTAGCAATCAGCCCCAGCATTTT

j_gene: TRBJ2-3
v_gene: TRBV18
abundance: -
d_gene: -
CDR3aa: CASSQRDRDTQYF
CDR3nt: TGTGCCAGCTCACAGCGGGACAGGGATACGCAGTATTTT

j_gene: TRBJ1-1
v_gene: TRBV7-6
abundance: once
d_gene: -
CDR3aa: CASSQYQGPNTEAFF
CDR3nt: TGTGCCAGCAGCCAGTATCAGGGACCCAACACTGAAGCTTTCTTT

j_gene: TRBJ2-3
v_gene: TRBV5-4
abundance: -
d_gene: -
CDR3aa: CASSLRRQRTDTQYF
CDR3nt: TGTGCCAGCAGCTTGCGGCGACAGCGCACAGATACGCAGTATTTT

j_gene: TRBJ2-2
v_gene: TRBV29-1
abundance: -
d_gene: -
CDR3aa: CSVLGHQNTGELFF
CDR3nt: TGCAGCGTTCTGGGACATCAGAACACCGGGGAGCTGTTTTTT

j_gene: TRBJ2-6
v_gene: TRBV19
abundance: -
d_gene: -
CDR3aa: CASSAGTKTSGANVLTF
CDR3nt: TGTGCCAGTAGTGCAGGGACAAAAACCTCTGGGGCCAACGTCCTGACTTTC

j_gene: TRBJ2-7
v_gene: TRBV6-6
abundance: -
d_gene: -
CDR3aa: CASSYAYEQYF
CDR3nt: TGTGCCAGCAGTTACGCCTACGAGCAGTACTTC

j_gene: TRBJ2-1
v_gene: TRBV10-1
abundance: -
d_gene: -
CDR3aa: CASAKQDGHEQFF
CDR3nt: TGCGCCAGTGCTAAACAGGACGGTCATGAGCAGTTCTTC

j_gene: TRBJ1-2
v_gene: TRBV28
abundance: -
d_gene: -
CDR3aa: CASSLLGNYGYTF
CDR3nt: TGTGCCAGCAGTTTATTAGGCAACTATGGCTACACCTTC

j_gene: TRBJ1-2
v_gene: TRBV6-5
abundance: few
d_gene: -
CDR3aa: CASSYLRADYGYTF
CDR3nt: TGTGCCAGCAGTTACTTGAGGGCCGACTATGGCTACACCTTC

j_gene: TRBJ2-5
v_gene: TRBV30
abundance: -
d_gene: TRBD2
CDR3aa: CAFQNALAGQETQYF
CDR3nt: TGTGCCTTCCAGAATGCACTAGCGGGGCAAGAGACCCAGTACTTC

j_gene: TRBJ1-2
v_gene: TRBV15
abundance: -
d_gene: -
CDR3aa: CATSRVTAGGYGYTF
CDR3nt: TGTGCCACCAGCAGAGTAACGGCGGGGGGCTATGGCTACACCTTC

j_gene: TRBJ2-1
v_gene: TRBV21-1
abundance: -
d_gene: -
CDR3aa: CASSKCGLGGPPGSPYNEQFF
CDR3nt: TGTGCCAGCAGCAAATGTGGTTTGGGGGGGCCCCCCGGTTCCCCCTACAATGAGCAGTTCTTC

j_gene: TRBJ1-3
v_gene: TRBV19
abundance: -
d_gene: -
CDR3aa: CASSMTGRNTIYF
CDR3nt: TGTGCCAGTAGTATGACAGGAAGAAACACCATATATTTT

j_gene: TRBJ1-6
v_gene: TRBV5-8
abundance: -
d_gene: -
CDR3aa: CASSRVGGSPLHF
CDR3nt: TGTGCCAGCAGCCGGGTGGGGGGATCACCCCTCCACTTT

j_gene: TRBJ1-4
v_gene: TRBV19
abundance: once
d_gene: TRBD1
CDR3aa: CASSIDLWTGYEKLFF
CDR3nt: TGTGCCAGTAGTATAGATCTTTGGACAGGATATGAAAAACTGTTTTTT

j_gene: TRBJ1-1
v_gene: TRBV7-3
abundance: -
d_gene: -
CDR3aa: CASSLGTNTEAFF
CDR3nt: TGTGCCAGCAGCTTGGGGACTAACACTGAAGCTTTCTTT

j_gene: TRBJ1-2
v_gene: TRBV7-9
abundance: -
d_gene: -
CDR3aa: CASSLEGDYGYTF
CDR3nt: TGTGCCAGCAGCTTAGAGGGTGACTATGGCTACACCTTC

j_gene: TRBJ1-4
v_gene: TRBV13
abundance: -
d_gene: TRBD1
CDR3aa: CASRVQGGGNEKLFF
CDR3nt: TGTGCCAGCAGAGTACAGGGGGGTGGCAATGAAAAACTGTTTTTT